This is a list of T cell receptor beta chains from one sample in a study of CD8 T cells in Susac syndrome. MiXCR was run by TCRdb on the immunoSEQ multiplex PCR reads, yielding one entry per CDR3 protein. The sample lists 300,000 to 350,000 distinct CDR3 sequences, around 92% occurring once. Source material: CD4+ T cells from PBMCs. Every receptor here comes from a human donor with multiple sclerosis. The CDR3 runs from the conserved cysteine through the conserved F or W. Fields, in order: clone size, V gene, D gene, J gene, CDR3 DNA, CDR3 protein. A D gene is named only where the DNA matches it firmly. Only part of the rows carry a size: once, few, many, or a class if the clone is expanded.

-	TRBV7-9	-	TRBJ2-2	TGTGCCAGCAGCTTAAATCCAGGGTACGCCGGGGAGCTGTTTTTT	CASSLNPGYAGELFF
-	TRBV19	-	TRBJ2-1	TGTGCCAGTAGCGCCATACACCTCTCCTACAATGAGCAGTTCTTC	CASSAIHLSYNEQFF
-	TRBV21-1	-	TRBJ2-6	TGTGCCAGCAGTTCGGACAGCTCTGGGGCCAACGTCCTGACTTTC	CASSSDSSGANVLTF
-	TRBV7-9	-	TRBJ1-4	TGTGCCAGCAGCTTTGTTGCGGGGGCTAATGAAAAACTGTTTTTT	CASSFVAGANEKLFF
-	TRBV2	TRBD1	TRBJ1-2	TGTGCCAGCAGTGTGGGACAGGGGGTTGTCGGCTACACCTTC	CASSVGQGVVGYTF
once	TRBV7-3	-	TRBJ2-1	TGTGCCAGCAGCGCCGGCCCGAACAATGAGCAGTTCTTC	CASSAGPNNEQFF
-	TRBV12-3/TRBV12-4	-	TRBJ1-2	TGTGCCAGCAGTTTAATGCCCCATGGCTACACCTTC	CASSLMPHGYTF
few	TRBV6-2/TRBV6-3	-	TRBJ1-1	TGTGCCAGCAGTTGGGTTGGCACTGAAGCTTTCTTT	CASSWVGTEAFF
once	TRBV5-1	-	TRBJ2-2	TGCGCCAGCAAAATTCAAGGGGCCGCCGGGGAGCTGTTTTTT	CASKIQGAAGELFF
-	TRBV19	-	TRBJ1-4	TGTGCCAGTAGTATTCAGGCGAATGAAAAACTGTTTTTT	CASSIQANEKLFF
-	TRBV28	TRBD1	TRBJ2-7	TGTGCCAGCAGCATCCCAGGGACAGGGGCCTCAGGGTACTTC	CASSIPGTGASGYF
-	TRBV18	-	TRBJ2-5	TGTGCCAGCTCATCAAACGGGGGAGTGCAAGAGACCCAGTACTTC	CASSSNGGVQETQYF
-	TRBV29-1	-	TRBJ2-1	TGCAGCGTTGCCGGCGGGGTCGCCGACTCCTACAATGAGCAGTTCTTC	CSVAGGVADSYNEQFF
-	TRBV5-4	TRBD2	TRBJ2-3	TGTGCCAGCAGCCCTAGCGGGGGGCGGCGTACGCAGTATTTT	CASSPSGGRRTQYF
once	TRBV19	-	TRBJ2-2	TGTGCCAGTAGTATAGGACAGAACACCGGGGAGCTGTTTTTT	CASSIGQNTGELFF
once	TRBV5-1	-	TRBJ2-5	TGCGCCAGCAGCTTGGGAGCTATTAGATTGGGCCGCGGGGAGACCCAGTACTTC	CASSLGAIRLGRGETQYF
once	TRBV15	-	TRBJ2-1	TGTGCCACCAGCAGGGGAGACGAGGGTTTAGATGAGCAGTTCTTC	CATSRGDEGLDEQFF
-	TRBV20-1	-	TRBJ2-1	TGCAGTGCTAGTTACCATTCGGAGCAGTTCTTC	CSASYHSEQFF
-	TRBV7-8	TRBD2	TRBJ2-7	TGTGCCAGCAGCTTACGCGGGACTAGCGGAAGATACGAGCAGTACTTC	CASSLRGTSGRYEQYF